This section outlines one T cell receptor (beta chain) sequence together with its context. The data originate from a study of human T cells and chemical hapten exposure. V was pared by 7 bases and J by 0 bases, with 10 bases between. Germline V gives CDR1 SGHNT, CDR2 YYREEE (reference sequence). The CDR3 runs 13 residues. Stated time point: patch test 1, 2 weeks after DPC sensitization. Treatment here: therapeutic diphenylcyclopropenone sensitization with weekly scalp DPC. Each CDR3 protein gets one entry after TCRdb re-called the RACE reads with MiXCR. The sample shows around 150,000 distinct CDR3 sequences, approximately 14% of them seen only once.

V usage is TRBV5-4 and J usage is TRBJ2-5; D is unresolved. The specimen was whole blood, collected in connection with sensitization to the hapten diphenylcyclopropenone (DPC). The source of this sequence is a woman in her twenties or thirties with alopecia areata. Some clones in this sample may be carry-over from other donors' samples. CDR3 bases: TGTGCCAGCTTGGCGGCAGACCAAGAGACCCAGTACTTC. It encodes CASLAADQETQYF.